The 23 T cell receptor beta chains in this list originate from one sample, sequenced in a study of blood T cell repertoires in COVID-19. TCRdb's table, derived via immunoSEQ multiplex PCR, lists solely in-frame clones and lacks some. The sample shows some 460,000 clones, around 90% of them seen only once. Material: PBMCs or T cells enriched from blood (not recorded which). The receptors were sampled from a young woman who had recovered from COVID-19.

The chain combines TRBV7-3 with TRBJ2-3; TRBD2 matches at 10 bases. This CDR3 has 16 amino acids. Germline V gene data show CDR1 as SGHTA and CDR2 as FQGTGA. Trimming cost V 5 bases and J 0 bases; bases outside gene matches: 5. CDR3 region: CASSRTSGSSTDTQYF. CDR3 in DNA: TGTGCCAGCAGCCGGACTAGCGGATCAAGCACAGATACGCAGTATTTT.

This chain connects TRBV7-8 to TRBJ2-7, with a weak D call TRBD2 (6 bases). V gave up 1 base and J gave up 0 bases, with 13 bases separating them. The CDR3 consists of 16 residues. Per germline, CDR1 SGHVS and CDR2 FQNEAQ. CDR3 coding DNA: TGTGCCAGCAGCTTAGGGTGGGGACTCAGCTCCTACGAGCAGTACTTC. The encoded protein is CASSLGWGLSSYEQYF.

The rearrangement joins TRBV5-1 to TRBJ2-2; no definite D call. Germline values: CDR1 SGHRS, CDR2 YFSETQ. This CDR3 has 13 residues. V lost 2 bases and J lost 5, with 7 bases in between. The CDR3 nucleotides are TGCGCCAGCAGCTTTATTTCGACCGGGGAGCTGTTTTTT. Its translation is CASSFISTGELFF.

A single count supports this clone. The V call is TRBV6-5, the J call TRBJ1-2, with 7 bases lining up with TRBD1. The CDR3 loop spans 15 amino acids. In germline, CDR1 is MNHEY, CDR2 SVGAGI. Trimming at V came to 8 bases and at J to 0 bases, leaving 9 bases not matched to a gene. Here the CDR3 reads CASRSQQGPNYGYTF. As DNA, the CDR3 is TGTGCCAGCCGGAGCCAACAGGGGCCTAACTATGGCTACACCTTC.

This clone occurred once. V gene TRBV5-1 combines with J gene TRBJ2-7, with D perhaps TRBD2 (5 bases). There are 14 residues in the CDR3. The germline V gene has CDR1 SGHRS and CDR2 YFSETQ. The V and J ends lost 4 bases and 2 bases respectively, with 13 bases between them. CDR3 in DNA: TGCGCCAGCAGCCTTTCTGTAGCGACCTACGAGCAGTACTTC. Translating gives CASSLSVATYEQYF.

The chain uses TRBV6-5 and TRBJ1-2, with TRBD1 matching over 7 bases. The length of the CDR3 is 14 residues. In germline, CDR1 is MNHEY, CDR2 SVGAGI. V trimming: 6 bases; J trimming: 2 bases; junction bases outside the gene matches: 6. The CDR3 here is CASRDGQANYGYTF. The CDR3 nucleotides read TGTGCCAGCAGGGACGGACAGGCCAACTATGGCTACACCTTC.

This clone was found once. This chain connects TRBV20-1 to TRBJ1-1; D unclear. The germline V gene encodes CDR1 DFQATT and CDR2 SNEGSKA (reference sequence). CDR3 length: 11 residues. CDR3 DNA sequence: TGCATGAGAGGGCAGCCTGACGAAGCTTTCTTT. Amino acid sequence: CMRGQPDEAFF.

This clone was picked up a small number of times. This chain links TRBV7-8 with TRBJ1-1; the match to TRBD1 covers 7 bases. With 4 bases clipped from V and 6 bases from J, the junction kept 20 bases outside the gene matches. The CDR3 has 18 residues. CDR1 is SGHVS and CDR2 is FQNEAQ in the germline V gene. The CDR3: CASSSPEAWTGGKAEAFF. DNA for the CDR3: TGTGCCAGCAGCTCCCCCGAAGCGTGGACAGGCGGCAAGGCTGAAGCTTTCTTT. Based on the CDR3 plus reference TRBV7-8 and TRBJ1-1, the full variable domain is GAGVSQSPRYKVAKRGQDVALRCDPISGHVSLFWYQQALGQGPEFLTYFQNEAQLDKSGLPSDRFFAERPEGSVSTLKIQRTQQEDSAVYLCASSSPEAWTGGKAEAFFGQGTRLTVV.

This chain joins TRBV5-5 and TRBJ2-1, with a weak D call TRBD2 (6 bases). Trimming shortened V by 4 bases and J by 9 bases, and 17 bases separated the two germline ends. CDR3 length: 14 amino acids. Germline CDR1 SGHKS, CDR2 YYEKEE (reference sequence). The CDR3 sequence: CASSIQHAGGEQFF. CDR3 bases: TGTGCCAGCAGCATACAACACGCCGGGGGTGAGCAGTTCTTC.

The chain is built from TRBV19 and TRBJ1-1, with a weak D call TRBD1 (5 bases). V lost 5 bases and J lost 4, with 20 bases in between. Germline V CDR1 and CDR2: LNHDA, SQIVND (reference sequence). CDR3 size: 16 residues. Here the CDR3 reads CASSFGGGGSGTEAFF. The CDR3 DNA reads TGTGCCAGTAGTTTCGGGGGAGGAGGCTCGGGCACTGAAGCTTTCTTT.

The chain links TRBV5-1 to TRBJ2-3, with 7 bases fitting TRBD2. Per germline, CDR1 SGHRS and CDR2 YFSETQ. The trim removed 4 bases at V and 2 bases at J, leaving 10 bases unmatched. The CDR3 is 16 amino acids. The CDR3 DNA follows: TGCGCCAGCAGCAGGGGTCTAGCGGACCCCACAGATACGCAGTATTTT. Residues: CASSRGLADPTDTQYF.

V and J are TRBV3-1 (or the pseudogene TRBV3-2) and TRBJ1-2; D perhaps matches TRBD1 (6 bases). The V end was cut by 1 base, the J end by 4 bases, with 13 bases between. Germline lookup yields CDR1 LGHDT and CDR2 YNNKEL (reference sequence). This CDR3 comprises 15 residues. This chain's CDR3 is CASSQASGQIYGYTF. DNA of the CDR3: TGTGCCAGCAGCCAAGCCAGCGGACAGATCTATGGCTACACCTTC.

Of note for this clone: Sequence at one end of the junction differs from germline and may be a read error. The rearrangement uses TRBV12-5 and TRBJ2-7; TRBD2 is a possible D gene (5 bases). Germline CDR1 is LGHNT and CDR2 is FRNRAP. This CDR3 spans 14 amino acids. The CDR3 DNA follows: TGTGCTAGTGTTTTGACGGGGAACTCCTACGAGCAGTACTTC. It encodes CASVLTGNSYEQYF. Variable domain in full (rest from reference TRBV12-5 and TRBJ2-7): DARVTQTPRHKVTEMGQEVTMRCQPILGHNTVFWYRQTMMQGLELLAYFRNRAPLDDSGMPKDRFSAEMPDATLATLKIQPSEPRDSAVYFCASVLTGNSYEQYFGPGTRLTVT.

The chain recombines TRBV2 with TRBJ2-1; 8 positions match TRBD1. V trimming: 6 bases; J trimming: 12 bases; junction bases outside the gene matches: 7. Germline lookup yields CDR1 SNHLY and CDR2 FYNNEI. This CDR3 has 12 residues. CDR3 bases: TGTGCCAGCAGGGGACAGGCCAAAGGGCAGTTCTTC. Translating gives CASRGQAKGQFF.

The rearrangement links TRBV20-1 to TRBJ1-2, with a weak D call TRBD1 (5 bases). V was shortened by 1 base and J by 10 bases, with 10 bases between the two germline ends. The CDR3 runs to 11 residues. Germline CDR1 is DFQATT and CDR2 is SNEGSKA (reference sequence). CDR3 bases: TGCAGTGCTAGAGTGACAGTTTACTACACCTTC. Amino acids: CSARVTVYYTF.

J is TRBJ1-5 and V is TRBV5-1, with D possibly TRBD1 on 5 matching bases. V was pared by 5 bases and J by 5 bases, with 11 bases between. The V gene's germline CDR1 is SGHRS and CDR2 YFSETQ. This CDR3 comprises 13 residues. The CDR3 nucleotides read TGCGCCAGCAGACAGGATCTCGATCAGCCCCAGCATTTT. Its protein product is CASRQDLDQPQHF.

This clone was picked up one time. The chain recombines TRBV19 with TRBJ1-1; the match to TRBD1 covers 7 bases. Trimming removed 8 bases from V and 5 bases from J; junction bases left unmatched: 8. The CDR3 runs to 13 residues. Germline V gene data show CDR1 as LNHDA and CDR2 as SQIVND (reference sequence). The CDR3 DNA is TGTGCCAGTCTAGAGGGGGACAGAACTGAAGCTTTCTTT. Amino acids: CASLEGDRTEAFF.

This chain joins TRBV5-6 and TRBJ1-5; D may be TRBD1 (6 bases). The germline gives CDR1 SGHDT, CDR2 YYEEEE. V was shortened by 2 bases and J by 0 bases, with 9 bases between the two germline ends. This CDR3 region has 15 residues. The CDR3 DNA sequence: TGTGCCAGCAGCTTACAGGGCTATAGCAATCAGCCCCAGCATTTT. Its protein product is CASSLQGYSNQPQHF.

The chain combines TRBV5-1 with TRBJ1-3; perhaps TRBD1 as D (5 bases). Germline CDR1 and CDR2: SGHRS and YFSETQ. This CDR3 is 15 amino acids long. V was pared by 1 base and J by 4 bases, with 12 bases between. CDR3 region: CASSLTPSGGNTIYF. CDR3 in DNA: TGCGCCAGCAGCTTGACCCCCTCAGGGGGAAACACCATATATTTT.

CDR3 in amino acids: CAISRQEDTEAFF. The DNA for the CDR3 is TGTGCCATCAGTAGACAGGAGGACACTGAAGCTTTCTTT. The chain has TRBV10-3 and TRBJ1-1; the D gene is possibly TRBD1 (6 bases). The CDR3 length is 13 residues. Germline-derived CDR1 and CDR2 are ENHRY and SYGVKD. V lost 5 bases, J lost 3 bases, and 10 bases lay in between.

With respect to this clone: Because the CDR3 is missing its conserved closing phenylalanine or tryptophan, this is likely a read error. The DNA is left out, because the CDR3 cannot be placed on it with certainty; the CDR3 is given as TCRdb lists it. CDR3 region: CAWSREPPCEL. The gene calls are TRBV30 and TRBJ1-1. The germline gives CDR1 GTSNPN, CDR2 SVGIG (reference sequence). The CDR3 is 11 amino acids long, termini counted.

V is TRBV18 and J is TRBJ1-2; possible D gene TRBD1, 6 bases. CDR1 and CDR2 (germline): KGHSH, LQKENI. The V end was cut by 5 bases, the J end by 4 bases, with 11 bases between. The CDR3 runs to 13 residues. The CDR3 loop reads CASSNQDSYGYTF. The CDR3 region has the DNA TGTGCCAGCTCAAACCAGGACAGCTATGGCTACACCTTC.

The table lists this clone with a few counts. This chain uses TRBV6-5 with TRBJ2-1; possibly TRBD2 for D (6 bases). CDR1 and CDR2 (germline): MNHEY, SVGAGI. V was cut by 2 bases and J by 8 bases, with 16 bases left in between. This CDR3 is 15 amino acids long. As DNA, the CDR3 is TGTGCCAGCAGTTACAGGGGAAGCACGGGGGATGAGCAGTTCTTC. Its protein is CASSYRGSTGDEQFF.